The 29 T cell receptor beta chains below come from one sample, sequenced in a study of high-grade serous ovarian cancer treatment subgroups. The tumor samples were collected prior to definitive surgery or chemotherapy. TCRdb's table, derived via immunoSEQ multiplex PCR, lists solely in-frame clones and lacks some. The table includes approximately 36,000 clones, roughly 83% detected once. The sequencing input was tumor tissue. The receptors stem from a human donor with high-grade serous ovarian cancer.

A remark on this clone: Other DNA sequences in this sample translate to the same CDR3. The chain links TRBV7-9 to TRBJ1-1; D not resolved. Germline V gene sequence: CDR1 SEHNR, CDR2 FQNEAQ (reference sequence). The CDR3 has 11 amino acids. The V end was cut by 2 bases, the J end by 7 bases, with 5 bases between. The CDR3 here is CASSLRGEAFF. CDR3 bases: TGTGCCAGCAGCTTACGGGGTGAAGCTTTCTTT.

V and J are TRBV27 and TRBJ2-1; D perhaps matches TRBD2 (5 bases). Looked up from germline, CDR1 is MNHEY and CDR2 is SMNVEV (reference sequence). CDR3 length: 13 amino acids. Trimming stripped 3 bases from V and 8 bases from J, with 11 bases between. The DNA for the CDR3 is TGTGCCAGCAGTTTTTTCCCAGCGGATGAGCAGTTCTTC. The encoded protein is CASSFFPADEQFF.

The chain has TRBV28 and TRBJ1-1; D is perhaps TRBD1 (6 bases). This CDR3 is 17 amino acids long. V was trimmed by 6 bases and J by 6 bases, leaving 26 bases between them. Germline assignment: CDR1 MDHEN and CDR2 SYDVKM. The CDR3 here is CASSPLRLTGWEAEAFF. The CDR3 coding sequence is TGTGCCAGCAGCCCTCTACGTCTGACAGGCTGGGAGGCTGAAGCTTTCTTT.

The chain is built from TRBV11-3 and TRBJ2-5; the D gene is possibly TRBD1 (6 bases). The germline V and J ends were trimmed by 5 bases and 3 bases, with 13 bases remaining between them. Germline V gene lookup returns CDR1 SGHNT and CDR2 YENEEA. The CDR3 totals 14 residues. Written as DNA, the CDR3 is TGTGCCAGCAGCCCCACAGGGATGAAAGAGACCCAGTACTTC. Translated, it gives CASSPTGMKETQYF.

The chain has TRBV28 and TRBJ2-3; D gene uncertain. This CDR3 comprises 11 residues. CDR1 and CDR2 (germline): MDHEN, SYDVKM. Trimming left V 5 bases short and J 9 bases short, with 9 bases between. The CDR3 here is CASSERWTQYF. The DNA of the CDR3 is TGTGCCAGCAGTGAGCGATGGACGCAGTATTTT. The variable domain in full, with the rest retrieved from reference TRBV28 and TRBJ2-3, is DVKVTQSSRYLVKRTGEKVFLECVQDMDHENMFWYRQDPGLGLRLIYFSYDVKMKEKGDIPEGYSVSREKKERFSLILESASTNQTSMYLCASSERWTQYFGPGTRLTVL.

The CDR3 DNA follows: TGTGCCAGCAGCCGCGCCGACAGGGCAACTAATGAAAAACTGTTTTTT. As protein: CASSRADRATNEKLFF. This chain links TRBV4-2 with TRBJ1-4, with 7 positions matching TRBD1. Germline CDR1 reads LGHNA; CDR2 reads YNFKEQ. V lost 4 bases, J lost 0 bases, and 5 bases stayed unmatched. The CDR3 runs to 16 residues.

This chain uses TRBV7-8 with TRBJ2-5; D uncertain. The CDR3 sequence is 13 residues long. The germline V and J ends were trimmed by 5 bases and 0 bases, with 7 bases remaining between them. Germline V lookup: CDR1 SGHVS, CDR2 FQNEAQ. Here the CDR3 DNA reads TGTGCCAGCAGCCTCCCATACCAAGAGACCCAGTACTTC. Protein sequence: CASSLPYQETQYF.

This clone was recorded once. The chain couples TRBV7-2 to TRBJ1-1; TRBD1 might be the D (5 bases). Germline CDR1 is SGHTA and CDR2 is FQGNSA. The CDR3 consists of 19 residues. The ends were cut back, 5 bases at V and 0 bases at J, with 25 bases in the middle. CDR3 residues: CASSPYPFEGDDMNTEAFF. CDR3 bases: TGTGCCAGCAGCCCCTACCCGTTCGAAGGGGACGACATGAACACTGAAGCTTTCTTT.

This clone has only one observation. The rearrangement joins TRBV4-1 to TRBJ1-5; tentatively, D is TRBD1 (6 bases). V dropped 0 bases and J dropped 4 bases, with 10 bases sitting between them. CDR3 length: 15 residues. CDR1 is MGHRA and CDR2 is YSYEKL in the germline V gene. The CDR3 is CASSQDTQGNQPQHF. As DNA, the CDR3 is TGCGCCAGCAGCCAAGACACGCAGGGGAATCAGCCCCAGCATTTT.

This chain joins TRBV29-1 and TRBJ2-7; D gene unclear. The V gene's germline CDR1 is SQVTM and CDR2 ANQGSEA. The length of the CDR3 is 12 residues. The V gene lost 7 bases and the J gene lost 4 bases, with 14 bases spanning the gap. Here the CDR3 reads CSATRERYEQYF. The CDR3 coding sequence is TGCAGCGCTACGAGAGAGAGATACGAGCAGTACTTC.

This clone has only one observation. J is TRBJ1-1 and V is TRBV6-6; a possible D gene is TRBD1 (5 bases). The CDR3 runs 14 residues. The germline gives CDR1 MNHNY, CDR2 SVGAGI (reference sequence). With 0 bases removed from V and 4 bases from J, the gap between germline ends came to 9 bases. CDR3 bases: TGTGCCAGCAGTTACTCGAGTGGGGGCACTGAAGCTTTCTTT. It yields the protein CASSYSSGGTEAFF.

The chain is built from TRBV4-1 and TRBJ1-1; D is ambiguous. The CDR3 consists of 15 residues. CDR1 is MGHRA and CDR2 is YSYEKL in the germline V gene. V lost 0 bases and J lost 4, with 12 bases in between. The CDR3 DNA is TGCGCCAGCAGCCAAGACCCAAGATGGGGCACTGAAGCTTTCTTT. Protein: CASSQDPRWGTEAFF.

This chain uses TRBV7-9 with TRBJ2-5; the D is unclear. The CDR3 has 15 residues. Germline V CDR1 and CDR2: SEHNR, FQNEAQ (reference sequence). The germline V and J ends were trimmed by 5 bases and 3 bases, with 16 bases remaining between them. CDR3 region: CASSLYSWAEETQYF. The CDR3, as DNA: TGTGCCAGCAGCCTATATTCCTGGGCTGAAGAGACCCAGTACTTC.

Note on this clone: Other DNA sequences in the sample encode the same CDR3. The CDR3 protein is CSAPGAYEQYF. CDR3 nucleotides: TGCAGTGCTCCCGGGGCATACGAGCAGTACTTC. The rearrangement uses TRBV20-1 and TRBJ2-7; the D gene could be TRBD1 or TRBD2 (5 bases each). Trimming took 5 bases from V and 4 from J, leaving 9 bases between them. This CDR3 is built from 11 residues. Germline CDR1 reads DFQATT; CDR2 reads SNEGSKA (reference sequence).

The V call is TRBV7-9, the J call TRBJ1-4; D not resolved. The V gene's germline CDR1 is SEHNR and CDR2 FQNEAQ (reference sequence). Between the trimmed V and J ends, which lost 5 bases and 0 bases, there was a span of 7 bases. The CDR3 is made up of 14 amino acids. CDR3: CASSLISTNEKLFF. The CDR3 DNA is TGTGCCAGCAGCCTCATCTCAACTAATGAAAAACTGTTTTTT.

The genes are TRBV6-5 and TRBJ2-1; D unclear. Germline V gene sequence: CDR1 MNHEY, CDR2 SVGAGI. CDR3 size: 15 residues. The ends were cut back, 0 bases at V and 2 bases at J, with 8 bases in the middle. The chain's CDR3 is CASSYSPEPYNEQFF. The CDR3 DNA is TGTGCCAGCAGTTACTCCCCGGAGCCCTACAATGAGCAGTTCTTC.

V usage is TRBV27 and J usage is TRBJ2-7; D remains ambiguous. The CDR3 loop spans 15 amino acids. V was trimmed by 8 bases and J by 7 bases, leaving 24 bases between them. In germline, CDR1 is MNHEY, CDR2 SMNVEV (reference sequence). The CDR3: CASRVWGPLPGEQYF. The DNA of the CDR3 is TGTGCCAGCCGCGTATGGGGTCCACTACCGGGTGAGCAGTACTTC.

V and J are TRBV6-5 and TRBJ2-1, with 8 bases identical to TRBD2. The length of the CDR3 is 16 residues. The germline V gene has CDR1 MNHEY and CDR2 SVGAGI. Trimming removed 4 bases from V and 7 bases from J; junction bases left unmatched: 12. This chain's CDR3 is CASSSHVPGLANEQFF. In DNA form, the CDR3 reads TGTGCCAGCAGTTCCCACGTCCCTGGACTAGCTAATGAGCAGTTCTTC.

The chain is built from TRBV7-8 and TRBJ2-7; TRBD1 matches 7 bases. The CDR3 has 14 residues. Trimming cost V 7 bases and J 3 bases; bases outside gene matches: 9. In germline, CDR1 is SGHVS, CDR2 FQNEAQ. CDR3 nucleotides: TGTGCCAGCAAGGGGACAGCAGGGAGCTACGAGCAGTACTTC. It yields the protein CASKGTAGSYEQYF.

This clone occurred a few times. This chain uses TRBV5-1 with TRBJ1-5, with 8 bases matching TRBD1. V dropped 4 bases and J dropped 6; count of bases not matched to a gene: 3. From germline, CDR1 is SGHRS and CDR2 YFSETQ. The length of the CDR3 is 13 residues. This CDR3 is CASSGGQGQPQHF. The DNA for the CDR3 is TGCGCCAGCAGCGGTGGACAGGGTCAGCCCCAGCATTTT.

V is TRBV10-3 and J is TRBJ1-5; unclear D gene. The CDR3 length is 14 residues. With 6 bases removed from V and 1 base from J, the gap between germline ends came to 10 bases. Germline V gives CDR1 ENHRY, CDR2 SYGVKD. CDR3 protein: CAISPTGSNQPQHF. The CDR3 DNA follows: TGTGCCATCAGCCCAACGGGGAGCAATCAGCCCCAGCATTTT.

The J gene is TRBJ1-4, the V gene TRBV7-9; 7 bases fit TRBD1. Germline V gene lookup returns CDR1 SEHNR and CDR2 FQNEAQ (reference sequence). CDR3 length: 16 residues. Trimming took 5 bases from V and 0 from J; bases not matched to a gene: 6. This CDR3 reads CASSRNRGTTNEKLFF. Written as DNA, the CDR3 is TGTGCCAGCAGCAGAAACAGGGGTACAACTAATGAAAAACTGTTTTTT.

This clone was seen only once. The chain employs TRBV28 and TRBJ2-3; a weak D match, TRBD2 (5 bases). The ends were cut back, 7 bases at V and 6 bases at J, with 26 bases in the middle. The V gene's germline CDR1 is MDHEN and CDR2 SYDVKM. The CDR3 length is 17 residues. The CDR3 loop reads CASTSLAGRFLMDTQYF. The CDR3, as DNA: TGTGCCAGCACCTCCCTTGCGGGCAGGTTTTTAATGGATACGCAGTATTTT.

The V call is TRBV7-9, the J call TRBJ1-1, with D uncertain. This CDR3 region has 13 residues. Germline V gene sequence: CDR1 SEHNR, CDR2 FQNEAQ (reference sequence). The V end was cut by 5 bases, the J end by 3 bases, with 10 bases between. This chain's CDR3 is CASSPPQHTEAFF. The CDR3 region has the DNA TGTGCCAGCAGCCCCCCGCAGCACACTGAAGCTTTCTTT.

This chain joins TRBV19 and TRBJ1-2; the D is unclear. V was trimmed by 6 bases and J by 4 bases, leaving 15 bases between them. The germline V gene encodes CDR1 LNHDA and CDR2 SQIVND (reference sequence). CDR3 length: 14 amino acids. CDR3 residues: CASSPDGSLYGYTF. CDR3 sequence (DNA): TGTGCCAGTAGCCCTGACGGATCCCTCTATGGCTACACCTTC.

The rearrangement links TRBV4-3 to TRBJ1-2; D remains ambiguous. Per germline, CDR1 LGHNA and CDR2 YSLEER. Between the trimmed V and J ends, which lost 2 bases and 4 bases, there was a span of 14 bases. The CDR3 has 15 residues. DNA for the CDR3: TGCGCCAGCAGCCAATCAGACCAAACTCTCTATGGCTACACCTTC. Translation gives CASSQSDQTLYGYTF.

Points on this clone: A junction end diverges from the germline sequence, so it may reflect a read error. The CDR3 region is CASILGGGNTGELFF. The CDR3 DNA reads TGTGCCAGCATCTTAGGCGGGGGGAACACCGGGGAGCTGTTTTTT. This chain joins TRBV7-9 and TRBJ2-2, with TRBD2 identical over 7 bases. CDR1 and CDR2 from the germline V gene are SEHNR and FQNEAQ (reference sequence). The CDR3 extends over 15 amino acids.

This chain connects TRBV6-1 to TRBJ1-2, with a possible D match to TRBD1 (6 bases). Germline V gene lookup returns CDR1 MNHNS and CDR2 SASEGT. The length of the CDR3 is 14 residues. With 2 bases removed from V and 8 bases from J, the gap between germline ends came to 15 bases. The CDR3 loop reads CASSELGADGGYTF. CDR3 sequence (DNA): TGTGCCAGCAGTGAACTGGGGGCGGATGGGGGCTACACCTTC.

The chain couples TRBV7-9 to TRBJ2-7, with a possible D match to TRBD1 (5 bases). This CDR3 contains 14 residues. V was trimmed by 5 bases and J by 5 bases, leaving 16 bases between them. CDR1 is SEHNR, CDR2 FQNEAQ, per germline (reference sequence). The CDR3 sequence: CASSETPRVHEQYF. CDR3 sequence (DNA): TGTGCCAGCAGCGAAACGCCCAGGGTCCACGAGCAGTACTTC.